The entry below describes one T cell receptor (beta chain). Assay: immunoSEQ multiplex PCR; the TCRdb copy retains only in-frame clones and omits some. Of 140,000 to 150,000 clones listed, about 91% are singletons. This specimen comes from a study of cytomegalovirus exposure and HLA in healthy donors. The germline gives CDR1 SGHDN, CDR2 FVKESK. There are 15 residues in the CDR3. After removal of 4 bases from V and 3 bases from J, the junction contained 7 bases not matched to a gene. Sequencing was done on a sample of PBMCs. This receptor was identified in a man between 18 and 35 years old in good health and CMV-seropositive. This chain connects TRBV14 to TRBJ1-2; 8 bases map to TRBD1. CDR3 coding DNA: TGTGCCAGCAGCCTGCCAGGGGGCGCGGACTATGGCTACACCTTC. This sequence encodes CASSLPGGADYGYTF.